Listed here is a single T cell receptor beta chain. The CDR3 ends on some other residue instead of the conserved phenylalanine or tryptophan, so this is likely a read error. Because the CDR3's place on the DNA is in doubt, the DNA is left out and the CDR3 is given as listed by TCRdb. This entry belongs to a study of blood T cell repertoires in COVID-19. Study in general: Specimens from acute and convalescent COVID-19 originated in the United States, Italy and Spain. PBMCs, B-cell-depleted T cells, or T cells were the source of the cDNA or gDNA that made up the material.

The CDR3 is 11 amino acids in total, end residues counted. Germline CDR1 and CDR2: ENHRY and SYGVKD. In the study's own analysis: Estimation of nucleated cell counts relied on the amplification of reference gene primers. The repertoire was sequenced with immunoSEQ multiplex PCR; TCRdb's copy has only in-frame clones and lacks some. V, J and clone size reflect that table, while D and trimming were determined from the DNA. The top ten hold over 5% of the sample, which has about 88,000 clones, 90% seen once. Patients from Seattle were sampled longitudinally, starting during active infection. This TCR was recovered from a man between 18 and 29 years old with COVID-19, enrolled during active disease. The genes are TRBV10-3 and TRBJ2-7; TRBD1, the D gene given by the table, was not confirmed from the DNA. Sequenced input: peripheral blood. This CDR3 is CAISEGGTGFL.